These 28 T cell receptor beta chains were all obtained from the same sample, sequenced in a study of T cell repertoires in ileal Crohn's disease. This table comes from immunoSEQ multiplex PCR, and its TCRdb copy is limited to in-frame clones, with some not included. The data hold about 7,000 clones, with 70% observed a single time. Sequences were obtained from ileal tissue. These receptors all come from an adult with Crohn's disease.

This rearrangement joins TRBV5-1 to TRBJ2-5, with D perhaps matching TRBD2 (5 bases). The CDR3 loop spans 16 amino acids. CDR1 is SGHRS and CDR2 is YFSETQ in the germline V gene. V lost 0 bases to trimming and J lost 1 base, with 13 bases between them. The CDR3 is CASSLARDYPQETQYF. The CDR3 DNA reads TGCGCCAGCAGCTTGGCCCGTGACTACCCCCAAGAGACCCAGTACTTC.

Relative to its sample, this clone is large (0.1 to 1%). The CDR3 sequence is CASSPDPRAGGRSPLHF. In nucleotides, the CDR3 is TGTGCCAGCAGCCCCGACCCCCGCGCAGGGGGTCGTTCACCCCTCCACTTT. The V gene is TRBV7-2, the J gene TRBJ1-6; 7 nucleotides align to TRBD1. The germline gives CDR1 SGHTA, CDR2 FQGNSA. The CDR3 covers 17 residues. J gave up 9 bases and V 5 bases, and 16 bases lay outside the gene matches.

The rearrangement links TRBV7-2 to TRBJ2-1; 7 nucleotides line up with TRBD2. Germline loops: CDR1 SGHTA, CDR2 FQGNSA. The CDR3 spans 15 residues. Trimming at V came to 4 bases and at J to 8 bases, leaving 11 bases not matched to a gene. The CDR3 loop reads CASSSWDLGGDEQFF. The CDR3 bases are TGTGCCAGCAGCTCCTGGGACTTGGGAGGGGATGAGCAGTTCTTC.

This clone was seen a handful of times. The rearrangement joins TRBV19 to TRBJ2-2, with no clear D. V was trimmed by 7 bases and J by 6 bases, leaving 9 bases between them. Per the germline V gene, CDR1 is LNHDA and CDR2 is SQIVND (reference sequence). CDR3 length: 12 amino acids. CDR3 amino acids: CASTIAAGELFF. CDR3 bases: TGTGCCAGTACAATCGCAGCCGGGGAGCTGTTTTTT.

This rearrangement joins TRBV6-5 to TRBJ1-2, with 7 bases lining up with TRBD1. Germline CDR1 is MNHEY and CDR2 is SVGAGI. J was trimmed by 6 bases and V by 0 bases; bases with no gene match: 4. This CDR3 has 14 residues. CDR3 nucleotide sequence: TGTGCCAGCAGTTACTCGACAGGGAAAGATGGCTACACCTTC. It is translated as CASSYSTGKDGYTF.

This chain connects TRBV19 to TRBJ1-5, with 8 bases aligning to TRBD1. Germline CDR1 and CDR2: LNHDA and SQIVND (reference sequence). The CDR3 has 14 amino acids. Trimming at V came to 5 bases and at J to 2 bases, leaving 2 bases not matched to a gene. CDR3 protein: CASSSTGGNQPQHF. The CDR3 DNA reads as TGTGCCAGTAGTTCGACAGGGGGCAATCAGCCCCAGCATTTT.

This clone was seen a handful of times. The J gene is TRBJ1-2, the V gene TRBV6-6; D might be TRBD1 (6 bases). Trimming shortened V by 7 bases and J by 5 bases, and 17 bases separated the two germline ends. Germline loops: CDR1 MNHNY, CDR2 SVGAGI (reference sequence). The CDR3 is 14 amino acids. The CDR3 loop is CASNEGTTGYGYTF. The DNA of the CDR3 is TGTGCCAGCAACGAGGGAACGACAGGTTATGGCTACACCTTC.

The chain uses TRBV7-2 and TRBJ1-2; D is possibly TRBD1 (6 bases). This CDR3 is 14 amino acids long. Germline-derived CDR1 and CDR2 are SGHTA and FQGNSA. Trimming took 7 bases from V and 8 from J, leaving 20 bases between them. The CDR3 coding sequence is TGTGCCAGCACCACAAGGGCAGGGGCCACCGGCTACACCTTC. The encoded protein is CASTTRAGATGYTF.

The V call is TRBV5-4, the J call TRBJ1-2; 7 bases align to TRBD1. The length of the CDR3 is 15 residues. J lost 5 bases, V lost 0 bases, and 7 bases had no gene match. Germline CDR1 is SGHNT and CDR2 is YYREEE (reference sequence). Written as DNA, the CDR3 is TGTGCCAGCAGCTTGGGGATGGACAGGAGTTATGGCTACACCTTC. It codes for CASSLGMDRSYGYTF.

This chain links TRBV7-2 with TRBJ2-7; possibly TRBD1 for D (6 bases). CDR1 SGHTA and CDR2 FQGNSA come from the germline V gene. V was trimmed by 6 bases and J by 5 bases, leaving 11 bases between them. CDR3 length equals 12 residues. The CDR3 DNA reads as TGTGCCAGCAGACACACAGGGAACGAGCAGTACTTC. This translates into CASRHTGNEQYF.

Here the CDR3 reads CASSPADNSPLHF. The CDR3 bases are TGTGCCAGCTCACCAGCAGATAATTCACCCCTCCACTTT. The rearrangement links TRBV18 to TRBJ1-6; the D is unclear. CDR1 is KGHSH and CDR2 is LQKENI in the germline V gene. The CDR3 spans 13 residues. The V end lost 2 bases, the J end lost 5 bases, and 4 bases lay between the germline ends.

This clone was detected a few times. This rearrangement joins TRBV28 to TRBJ2-1; TRBD2 matches 8 bases. The germline V gene has CDR1 MDHEN and CDR2 SYDVKM. V lost 7 bases to trimming and J lost 3 bases; unmatched junction nucleotides: 5. The CDR3 totals 14 residues. CDR3 region: CASKTAGGYNEQFF. For the CDR3, the DNA is TGTGCCAGCAAGACGGCGGGGGGCTACAATGAGCAGTTCTTC.

The gene calls are TRBV21-1 and TRBJ1-2; TRBD1 reflects the table's D call only, with no check against the DNA. TRBV21-1 represents a pseudogene. The CDR3 contains 15 residues. The CDR3 DNA is TGTGCCAGCAGCAAAGGAGCGTACAGGGGGTATGGCTACACCTTC. Translated, it gives CASSKGAYRGYGYTF.

This clone was observed a few times. The genes are TRBV7-9 and TRBJ2-3; D perhaps matches TRBD2 (5 bases). V was cut by 1 base and J by 2 bases, with 10 bases left in between. In germline, CDR1 is SEHNR, CDR2 FQNEAQ (reference sequence). The CDR3 length is 15 residues. For the CDR3, the DNA is TGTGCCAGCAGCTTAGGCGGGCGAGTCACAGATACGCAGTATTTT. Its protein is CASSLGGRVTDTQYF.

This clone was found once. Within the sample, other DNA sequences also encode this same CDR3. The chain employs TRBV5-1 and TRBJ1-5; 11 bases are shared with TRBD1. Trimming removed 4 bases from V and 5 bases from J; junction bases left unmatched: 2. This CDR3 has 14 residues. Per germline, CDR1 SGHRS and CDR2 YFSETQ. The CDR3 loop reads CASSRTGGDQPQHF. In nucleotides, the CDR3 is TGCGCCAGCAGCCGGACAGGGGGCGATCAGCCCCAGCATTTT.

The chain combines TRBV5-4 with TRBJ1-4; 10 bases match TRBD1. Germline lookup yields CDR1 SGHNT and CDR2 YYREEE (reference sequence). J gave up 2 bases and V 4 bases, and 8 bases lay outside the gene matches. This CDR3 has 17 amino acids. The CDR3 reads CASSTGTGVGTNEKLFF. The CDR3 DNA reads TGTGCCAGCAGCACTGGGACAGGGGTGGGCACTAATGAAAAACTGTTTTTT. Full variable domain (rest looked up from reference TRBV5-4 and TRBJ1-4): ETGVTQSPTHLIKTRGQQVTLRCSSQSGHNTVSWYQQALGQGPQFIFQYYREEENGRGNFPPRFSGLQFPNYSSELNVNALELDDSALYLCASSTGTGVGTNEKLFFGSGTQLSVL.

In the case of this clone: Mismatch with germline at one junction end may stem from a read error. At the DNA level, this CDR3 is encoded by other sequences in the same sample as well. The CDR3 sequence is CASSGWDRANSPLHF. The CDR3 coding sequence is TGTGCCAGCAGCGGATGGGACAGGGCGAATTCCCCCCTCCACTTT. The chain uses TRBV6-6 and TRBJ1-6, with TRBD1 identical over 9 bases. This CDR3 is built from 15 residues. Germline V gives CDR1 MNHNY, CDR2 SVGAGI (reference sequence).

The rearrangement links TRBV6-6 to TRBJ2-1; the match to TRBD1 covers 8 bases. The CDR3 totals 14 residues. Germline CDR1 reads MNHNY; CDR2 reads SVGAGI (reference sequence). V dropped 5 bases and J dropped 1; count of bases not matched to a gene: 1. This CDR3 is CASSRQGSYNEQFF. In DNA form, the CDR3 reads TGTGCCAGCAGTAGACAGGGGTCCTACAATGAGCAGTTCTTC.

J is TRBJ2-3 and V is TRBV6-4; D might be TRBD2 (6 bases). V dropped 6 bases and J dropped 2 bases, with 12 bases sitting between them. The CDR3 sequence is 14 residues long. Germline-derived CDR1 and CDR2 are MRHNA and SNTAGT. In nucleotides, the CDR3 is TGTGCCAGCAGGAGTCGGGGGATCACAGATACGCAGTATTTT. Its translation is CASRSRGITDTQYF.

This chain connects TRBV11-2 to TRBJ2-2; weak D call: TRBD2 (6 bases). Trimming left V 0 bases short and J 6 bases short, with 11 bases between. The CDR3 contains 15 residues. In germline, CDR1 is SGHAT, CDR2 FQNNGV. The CDR3 nucleotides are TGTGCCAGCAGCTTAGATCTAGGAGGGCCCGGGGAGCTGTTTTTT. It encodes CASSLDLGGPGELFF. Based on the CDR3 plus reference TRBV11-2 and TRBJ2-2, the full variable domain is EAGVAQSPRYKIIEKRQSVAFWCNPISGHATLYWYQQILGQGPKLLIQFQNNGVVDDSQLPKDRFSAERLKGVDSTLKIQPAKLEDSAVYLCASSLDLGGPGELFFGEGSRLTVL.

V gene TRBV7-9 combines with J gene TRBJ2-1; D is unresolved. Germline V CDR1 and CDR2: SEHNR, FQNEAQ (reference sequence). The CDR3 totals 11 residues. V lost 5 bases and J lost 8, with 7 bases in between. The CDR3 region is CASSPSYEQFF. CDR3 in DNA: TGTGCCAGCAGCCCCTCGTATGAGCAGTTCTTC.

J is TRBJ1-5 and V is TRBV2; tentatively, D is TRBD1 (5 bases). V gave up 6 bases and J gave up 5 bases, with 14 bases separating them. This CDR3 is built from 14 residues. Looked up from germline, CDR1 is SNHLY and CDR2 is FYNNEI. The CDR3 protein is CASRGAGFYQPQHF. CDR3 bases: TGTGCCAGCAGAGGGGCAGGGTTTTATCAGCCCCAGCATTTT.

The chain links TRBV2 to TRBJ1-5, with D uncertain. The germline V gene has CDR1 SNHLY and CDR2 FYNNEI. There are 14 residues in the CDR3. V lost 4 bases, J lost 2 bases, and 9 bases lay in between. CDR3 coding DNA: TGTGCCAGCAGTGTCCAGAGGCGCAATCAGCCCCAGCATTTT. Translation gives CASSVQRRNQPQHF.

The rearrangement links TRBV4-3 to TRBJ1-1, with a weak D call TRBD1 (6 bases). Looked up from germline, CDR1 is LGHNA and CDR2 is YSLEER. The CDR3 is 13 amino acids. Trimming stripped 7 bases from V and 9 bases from J, with 18 bases between. The chain's CDR3 is CASKHTGSGKAFF. Here the CDR3 DNA reads TGCGCCAGCAAACACACAGGGTCGGGGAAAGCTTTCTTT.

By sample fraction, this clone is medium-sized. The J gene is TRBJ1-4, the V gene TRBV6-5; TRBD1 is a possible D gene (6 bases). CDR3 length: 15 residues. V lost 7 bases to trimming and J lost 7 bases, with 19 bases between them. The germline V gene has CDR1 MNHEY and CDR2 SVGAGI. CDR3 amino acids: CASKDSGSGSEKLFF. The CDR3 DNA is TGTGCCAGCAAGGACAGTGGGAGCGGGAGTGAAAAACTGTTTTTT.

The chain combines TRBV6-1 with TRBJ2-7; D is undetermined. CDR3 length: 12 residues. Trimming took 2 bases from V and 3 from J, leaving 5 bases between them. Germline CDR1 and CDR2: MNHNS and SASEGT. The DNA of the CDR3 is TGTGCCAGCAGTGAAATCGGCTACGAGCAGTACTTC. It codes for CASSEIGYEQYF.

The table lists this clone with a few counts. This sequence joins TRBV4-1 and TRBJ1-2; tentatively, D is TRBD1 (6 bases). The ends were cut back, 4 bases at V and 0 bases at J, with 15 bases in the middle. Germline values: CDR1 MGHRA, CDR2 YSYEKL. The CDR3 sequence is 16 residues long. The CDR3 sequence is CASSPETGKANYGYTF. In nucleotides, the CDR3 is TGCGCCAGCAGCCCGGAAACAGGGAAAGCTAACTATGGCTACACCTTC.

Sample share makes this clone medium-sized. The chain uses TRBV29-1 and TRBJ1-2; D may be TRBD1 (6 bases). Germline CDR1 SQVTM, CDR2 ANQGSEA. There are 13 residues in the CDR3. V was cut by 3 bases and J by 2 bases, with 10 bases left in between. DNA of the CDR3: TGCAGCGTTGAGGGGACACAAAACTATGGCTACACCTTC. Residues: CSVEGTQNYGYTF.